This TCR beta chain emerged from a study of cytomegalovirus exposure and HLA in healthy donors. In its sample, this clone was seen a few times. Its cognate antigen is unknown. Libraries were prepared by immunoSEQ multiplex PCR; TCRdb keeps only in-frame clonotypes and omits some of them. This table has more than 200,000 clones, about 90% appearing once. The CDR3 consists of 13 residues. The germline V gene has CDR1 SGHRS and CDR2 YFSETQ. V dropped 0 bases and J dropped 3 bases, with 4 bases sitting between them. The study's findings and limits: Cytomegalovirus association was listed for 150 or so TCR beta chains. In vitro confirmation showed three CMV-associated chains to be CMV antigen specific. For cytomegalovirus status, the classifier reportedly gave diagnoses with high specificity and sensitivity.

The clonotype comes from a woman in her twenties or thirties in good health and CMV-seronegative. The V and J genes are TRBV5-1 and TRBJ1-5, with D unclear. The sample taken for sequencing was PBMCs. The CDR3 reads CASSLAFNQPQHF. For the CDR3, the DNA is TGCGCCAGCAGCTTGGCCTTCAATCAGCCCCAGCATTTT.